A selection of T cell receptor beta chains follows, all from one sample in a study of neoadjuvant anti-PD-1 for oral cavity cancer. Method: immunoSEQ multiplex PCR; TCRdb's copy keeps in-frame clones and lacks some. Among about 12,000 clones listed, roughly 60% were seen once. The source material was PBMCs, sampled before nivolumab (anti-PD-1) treatment. These receptors were collected from a person aged 40 to 85 with oral cavity squamous cell carcinoma. The CDR3 runs from the conserved cysteine through the conserved F or W. Each record gives: CDR3 length, clone size, J gene, D gene, V gene, CDR3 protein, CDR3 DNA. The D gene is left open where the match is weak. Rows give clone size only sometimes, using once, few, many, or a class for an expanded clone.

>16|few|TRBJ2-5|TRBD1|TRBV28
CASSPSDRAPRETQYF
TGTGCCAGCAGTCCCTCCGACAGGGCCCCTCGGGAGACCCAGTACTTC
>14|.|TRBJ2-7|.|TRBV5-4
CASSLETLSYEQYF
TGTGCCAGCAGCTTGGAGACACTCTCCTACGAGCAGTACTTC
>14|few|TRBJ1-1|.|TRBV18
CASSLGGGEEGAFF
TGTGCCAGCTCACTCGGAGGGGGTGAAGAGGGAGCTTTCTTT
>16|.|TRBJ2-7|.|TRBV11-2
CASSPDSGGSSYEQYF
TGTGCCAGCAGCCCCGATAGCGGAGGGAGCTCCTACGAGCAGTACTTC
>13|.|TRBJ1-1|.|TRBV5-1
CASSLEGVTEAFF
TGCGCCAGCAGCTTGGAAGGTGTCACTGAAGCTTTCTTT
>15|once|TRBJ1-4|TRBD1|TRBV2
CASRLTGTGNEKLFF
TGTGCCAGCAGACTGACCGGGACAGGGAATGAAAAACTGTTTTTT
>13|once|TRBJ1-1|.|TRBV29-1
CSVMQGWNTEAFF
TGCAGCGTTATGCAGGGATGGAACACTGAAGCTTTCTTT
>14|.|TRBJ2-5|.|TRBV6-1
CASSEGPRRETQYF
TGTGCCAGCAGTGAAGGGCCTCGTCGAGAGACCCAGTACTTC
>14|.|TRBJ1-5|.|TRBV19
CASSTAVTDQPQHF
TGTGCCAGTAGTACGGCGGTAACAGATCAGCCCCAGCATTTT
>16|.|TRBJ1-5|TRBD1|TRBV18
CASSPPKTGGNQPQHF
TGTGCCAGCTCACCACCGAAGACAGGGGGCAATCAGCCCCAGCATTTT
>13|few|TRBJ1-1|.|TRBV2
CASKVGGNTEAFF
TGTGCCAGCAAGGTGGGGGGGAACACTGAAGCTTTCTTT
>15|once|TRBJ2-1|.|TRBV11-2
CASSPGERADNEQFF
TGTGCCAGCAGCCCTGGCGAGCGGGCAGACAATGAGCAGTTCTTC
>13|few|TRBJ2-2|.|TRBV29-1
CSVGAGYTGELFF
TGCAGCGTTGGAGCAGGATACACCGGGGAGCTGTTTTTT
>12|.|TRBJ2-7|.|TRBV7-8
CATSMAVGEQYF
TGTGCCACCTCGATGGCTGTAGGGGAGCAGTACTTC